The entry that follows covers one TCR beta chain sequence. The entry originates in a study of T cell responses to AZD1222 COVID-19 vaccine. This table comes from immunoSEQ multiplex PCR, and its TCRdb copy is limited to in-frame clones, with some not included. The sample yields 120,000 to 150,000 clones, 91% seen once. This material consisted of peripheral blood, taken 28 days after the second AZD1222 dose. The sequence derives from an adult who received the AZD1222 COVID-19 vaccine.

The CDR3 DNA reads as TGTGCCATTCGGACAGGGGATGGCTACACCTTC. Protein product: CAIRTGDGYTF. This chain uses TRBV10-3 with TRBJ1-2; the match to TRBD1 covers 9 bases. Unmatched junction bases numbered 2, after V lost 9 bases and J lost 6 bases. The germline CDR1 and CDR2 sequences are ENHRY and SYGVKD. The CDR3 runs to 11 residues.